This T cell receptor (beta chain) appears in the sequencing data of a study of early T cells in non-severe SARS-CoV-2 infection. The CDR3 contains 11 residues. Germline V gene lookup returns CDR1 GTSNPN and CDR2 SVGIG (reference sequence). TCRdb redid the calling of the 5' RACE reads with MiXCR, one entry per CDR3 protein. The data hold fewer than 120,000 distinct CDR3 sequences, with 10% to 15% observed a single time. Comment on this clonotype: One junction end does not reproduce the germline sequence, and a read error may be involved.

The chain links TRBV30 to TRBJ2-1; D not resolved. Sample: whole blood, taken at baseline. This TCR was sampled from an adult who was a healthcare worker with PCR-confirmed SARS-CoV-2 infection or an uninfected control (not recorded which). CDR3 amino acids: CVWSEVNEQFF. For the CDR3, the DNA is TGTGTCTGGAGTGAAGTAAATGAGCAGTTCTTC.